This note documents a single T cell receptor (beta chain) sequence. Amplification used 60 Vbeta primers and 13 Jbeta primers. Clones were sequenced by immunoSEQ multiplex PCR, and TCRdb holds only the in-frame ones, with some missing. The specimen's table records around 70,000 clones. This record comes from a study of cytomegalovirus exposure and HLA in healthy donors. The V gene lost 5 bases and the J gene lost 0 bases, with 12 bases spanning the gap. Germline loops: CDR1 SGHNT, CDR2 YENEEA. The CDR3 has 15 amino acids. The source material was PBMCs. This TCR was recovered from a female donor in good health and CMV-seropositive. The gene calls are TRBV11-3 and TRBJ2-3; tentatively, D is TRBD2 (6 bases). CDR3 sequence (DNA): TGTGCCAGCAGCGGAGGGACTCCTAGCACAGATACGCAGTATTTT. Translation gives CASSGGTPSTDTQYF.